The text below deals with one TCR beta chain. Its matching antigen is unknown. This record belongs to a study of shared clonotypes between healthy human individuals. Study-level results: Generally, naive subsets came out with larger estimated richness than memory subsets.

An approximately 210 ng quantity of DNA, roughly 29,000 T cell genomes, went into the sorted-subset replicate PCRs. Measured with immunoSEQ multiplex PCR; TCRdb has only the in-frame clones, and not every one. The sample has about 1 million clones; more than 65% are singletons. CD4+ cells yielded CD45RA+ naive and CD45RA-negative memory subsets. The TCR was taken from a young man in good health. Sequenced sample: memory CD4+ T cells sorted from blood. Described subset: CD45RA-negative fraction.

The CDR3 protein is CASSMGGNSNQPQHF. The CDR3 DNA reads as TGTGCCAGCAGCATGGGAGGTAACAGCAATCAGCCCCAGCATTTT. The chain combines TRBV5-6 with TRBJ1-5; D call uncertain. CDR1 and CDR2 from the germline V gene are SGHDT and YYEEEE. The CDR3 is 15 residues long. The V gene lost 4 bases and the J gene lost 1 base, with 12 bases spanning the gap.